This T cell receptor beta chain was found in a study of blood T cell repertoires in COVID-19. CDR1 SGDLS and CDR2 YYNGEE come from the germline V gene. The CDR3 runs to 13 residues. Trimming took 0 bases from V and 5 from J, leaving 9 bases between them. Per the original methods: By means of reference gene primer amplification, nucleated cell counts were estimated. Some clones are missing from TCRdb's copy, which holds only in-frame ones; the method was immunoSEQ multiplex PCR. Clone size and V and J calls were adopted from that table, with D and trimming inferred from the DNA. Of fewer than 250,000 clones in the sample, about four fifths are singletons; the top ten hold about 3.8%.

The genes are TRBV9 and TRBJ2-7; D remains unclear. The sequencing sample was made of PBMCs or T cells enriched from blood (not recorded which). This clonotype was sampled from a woman in her 40s who had been exposed to COVID-19. The CDR3 sequence is CASSVGAQNEQYF. The CDR3 nucleotides are TGTGCCAGCAGCGTAGGGGCTCAAAACGAGCAGTACTTC.